The T cell receptor (beta chain) under discussion was sequenced for a study of blood T cell repertoires in COVID-19. Study at large: T cells, B-cell-depleted T cells, or PBMCs provided the cDNA or gDNA that served as material.

During the 2 weeks before they entered the study, exposed participants had met someone with a PCR-confirmed or clinician-diagnosed COVID-19 case. This CDR3 is built from 16 residues. CDR1 and CDR2 from the germline V gene are LNHDA and SQIVND (reference sequence). Germline trimming cut 6 bases from V and 10 bases from J; bases unmatched to any gene: 15. Clones were read by immunoSEQ multiplex PCR, and TCRdb kept only the in-frame ones, dropping some. Seen here are about 370,000 clones, about 89% observed once, and the top ten hold about 0.83%. This rearrangement joins TRBV19 to TRBJ1-6, with 7 bases identical to TRBD1. The TCR comes from a middle-aged woman who had been exposed to COVID-19. Sample: PBMCs or T cells enriched from blood (not recorded which). The CDR3: CASSTTTGTVSSPLHF. CDR3 sequence (DNA): TGTGCCAGTAGCACAACAACTGGGACAGTATCCTCACCCCTCCACTTT.